Following are 20 T cell receptor beta chains from one sample sequenced in a study of blood T cell repertoires in COVID-19. Assay: immunoSEQ multiplex PCR; the TCRdb copy retains only in-frame clones and omits some. This sample has about 130,000 clones, with about 86% found just once. The sample consisted of peripheral blood. These receptors were taken from an elderly woman with acute or convalescent COVID-19.

This chain joins TRBV30 and TRBJ1-5; the D is unclear. This CDR3 contains 13 residues. CDR1 is GTSNPN, CDR2 SVGIG, per germline (reference sequence). The ends were cut back, 0 bases at V and 5 bases at J, with 8 bases in the middle. The CDR3 sequence is CAWSVGRDQPQHF. Here the CDR3 DNA reads TGTGCCTGGAGTGTAGGGCGGGATCAGCCCCAGCATTTT.

The CDR3 sequence is CASSQYDRADQPQHF. The CDR3 nucleotides are TGCGCCAGCAGCCAATATGACAGGGCCGATCAGCCCCAGCATTTT. The chain has TRBV4-1 and TRBJ1-5; 7 bases are a match to TRBD1. J gave up 5 bases and V 2 bases, and 6 bases lay outside the gene matches. Germline CDR1 reads MGHRA; CDR2 reads YSYEKL. CDR3 size: 15 residues.

The V and J genes are TRBV7-9 and TRBJ1-1, with TRBD1 identical over 7 bases. The CDR3 sequence is 12 residues long. The junction had 4 bases not matched to a gene; V was cut back by 5 bases and J by 7 bases. Looked up from germline, CDR1 is SEHNR and CDR2 is FQNEAQ (reference sequence). The CDR3 DNA sequence: TGTGCCAGCAGCGGGGGGACAGTTGAAGCTTTCTTT. Its protein product is CASSGGTVEAFF.

The chain carries TRBV18 and TRBJ1-4, with D possibly TRBD1 on 6 matching bases. The CDR3 sequence is 19 residues long. Trimming cost V 5 bases and J 5 bases, with 27 bases left between them. Looked up from germline, CDR1 is KGHSH and CDR2 is LQKENI. This CDR3 reads CASSRFSGHPTNKNEKLFF. CDR3 in DNA: TGTGCCAGCTCAAGGTTTTCGGGACACCCGACAAACAAGAATGAAAAACTGTTTTTT. The variable domain in full, with the rest retrieved from reference TRBV18 and TRBJ1-4, is NAGVMQNPRHLVRRRGQEARLRCSPMKGHSHVYWYRQLPEEGLKFMVYLQKENIIDESGMPKERFSAEFPKEGPSILRIQQVVRGDSAAYFCASSRFSGHPTNKNEKLFFGSGTQLSVL.

The rearrangement links TRBV25-1 to TRBJ1-1; D gene unclear. The CDR3 runs 14 residues. CDR1 is MGHDK, CDR2 SYGVNS, per germline. V was pared by 5 bases and J by 1 base, with 11 bases between. The CDR3 loop reads CASSKGVSNTEAFF. The DNA of the CDR3 is TGTGCCAGCAGTAAGGGAGTTTCGAACACTGAAGCTTTCTTT. The whole variable domain, filled in from reference TRBV25-1 and TRBJ1-1, reads EADIYQTPRYLVIGTGKKITLECSQTMGHDKMYWYQQDPGMELHLIHYSYGVNSTEKGDLSSESTVSRIRTEHFPLTLESARPSHTSQYLCASSKGVSNTEAFFGQGTRLTVV.

V gene TRBV9 combines with J gene TRBJ2-3; D gene ambiguous. Germline CDR1 and CDR2: SGDLS and YYNGEE. The CDR3 consists of 12 residues. V shed 4 bases and J shed 6 bases, with 9 bases lying between them. The CDR3 DNA sequence: TGTGCCAGCAGCACCCGAGCGGATACGCAGTATTTT. It encodes CASSTRADTQYF.

This clone was found once. The J gene is TRBJ1-6, the V gene TRBV5-1; tentatively, D is TRBD1 (5 bases). CDR3 size: 21 residues. V was trimmed by 4 bases and J by 7 bases, leaving 33 bases between them. Germline loops: CDR1 SGHRS, CDR2 YFSETQ. The CDR3 nucleotides read TGCGCCAGCAGCGACAGCCAACAGCGCGGCCGGCCGGCTGGGGCAAATTCACCCCTCCACTTT. Protein product: CASSDSQQRGRPAGANSPLHF.

The count of this clone is one. J is TRBJ1-1 and V is TRBV9; D not certain. There are 14 residues in the CDR3. Trimming took 5 bases from V and 1 from J, leaving 12 bases between them. The germline gives CDR1 SGDLS, CDR2 YYNGEE. This chain's CDR3 is CASSISSRNTEAFF. In DNA, the CDR3 is TGTGCCAGCAGTATCAGTTCTCGGAACACTGAAGCTTTCTTT.

The chain combines TRBV5-6 with TRBJ1-2, with 10 bases lining up with TRBD1. CDR1 SGHDT and CDR2 YYEEEE come from the germline V gene. The CDR3 length is 13 residues. V trimming: 2 bases; J trimming: 8 bases; junction bases outside the gene matches: 3. The CDR3 DNA follows: TGTGCCAGCAGCTTTGGGGACAGGGGCGGCTACACCTTC. Amino acids: CASSFGDRGGYTF.

The DNA of the CDR3 is TGTGCCAGCAGTGAGGGCAGGCCGAGCCTATATGGCTACACCTTC. Amino acid sequence: CASSEGRPSLYGYTF. The rearrangement joins TRBV6-1 to TRBJ1-2, with D uncertain. There are 15 residues in the CDR3. CDR1 and CDR2 (germline): MNHNS, SASEGT. V shed 3 bases and J shed 5 bases, with 16 bases lying between them.

V is TRBV7-2 and J is TRBJ1-1; TRBD1 matches 10 bases. The CDR3 has 14 residues. J was trimmed by 1 base and V by 5 bases; bases with no gene match: 1. From germline, CDR1 is SGHTA and CDR2 FQGNSA. In nucleotides, the CDR3 is TGTGCCAGCAGCCGGGACAGGGGGAACACTGAAGCTTTCTTT. Amino acids: CASSRDRGNTEAFF.

In nucleotides, the CDR3 is TGTGCCAGCAGCTCTACGATGGCGACAGGTCGTCCCTACGAGCAGTACTTC. Translated, it gives CASSSTMATGRPYEQYF. The chain joins TRBV27 to TRBJ2-7, with D maybe TRBD1 (6 bases). The germline V gene encodes CDR1 MNHEY and CDR2 SMNVEV (reference sequence). With 6 bases removed from V and 2 bases from J, the gap between germline ends came to 23 bases. The CDR3 is made up of 17 amino acids.

The rearrangement uses TRBV7-9 and TRBJ2-2; no firm D call. The CDR3 runs to 14 residues. Looked up from germline, CDR1 is SEHNR and CDR2 is FQNEAQ (reference sequence). Between the trimmed V and J ends, which lost 7 bases and 4 bases, there was a span of 13 bases. DNA of the CDR3: TGTGCCAGCAATTCAGGAACCAGCACCGGGGAGCTGTTTTTT. Amino acids: CASNSGTSTGELFF. The whole variable domain, filled in from reference TRBV7-9 and TRBJ2-2, reads DTGVSQNPRHKITKRGQNVTFRCDPISEHNRLYWYRQTLGQGPEFLTYFQNEAQLEKSRLLSDRFSAERPKGSFSTLEIQRTEQGDSAMYLCASNSGTSTGELFFGEGSRLTVL.

This clone was counted a single time. CDR3 residues: CASSLRSGANTGELFF. As DNA, the CDR3 is TGCGCCAGCAGCCTCCGCTCGGGGGCGAACACCGGGGAGCTGTTTTTT. The chain recombines TRBV5-1 with TRBJ2-2; maybe TRBD2 (6 bases). Per germline, CDR1 SGHRS and CDR2 YFSETQ. The germline V and J ends were trimmed by 4 bases and 0 bases, with 13 bases remaining between them. This CDR3 has 16 residues.

In its sample, this clone was seen once. The chain recombines TRBV11-2 with TRBJ2-3, with TRBD2 identical over 10 bases. This CDR3 comprises 15 residues. The V gene end was trimmed by 3 bases and the J gene end by 4 bases; junction bases not matched to a gene: 4. Germline V gene sequence: CDR1 SGHAT, CDR2 FQNNGV. CDR3 sequence reads: CASSFSSGGPDTQYF. The CDR3 region has the DNA TGTGCCAGCAGCTTCTCTAGCGGGGGCCCAGATACGCAGTATTTT.

The V and J genes are TRBV13 and TRBJ2-3, with D unclear. The CDR3 has 11 amino acids. Germline CDR1 and CDR2: PRHDT and FYEKMQ (reference sequence). Trimming took 10 bases from V and 6 from J, leaving 11 bases between them. The CDR3 DNA reads as TGTGCCATCCCGACGAGGGATACGCAGTATTTT. Translating gives CAIPTRDTQYF. Full variable domain (missing parts from reference TRBV13 and TRBJ2-3): AAGVIQSPRHLIKEKRETATLKCYPIPRHDTVYWYQQGPGQDPQFLISFYEKMQSDKGSIPDRFSAQQFSDYHSELNMSSLELGDSALYFCAIPTRDTQYFGPGTRLTVL.

The chain is built from TRBV7-6 and TRBJ2-7; D gene ambiguous. CDR3 length: 13 amino acids. CDR1 and CDR2 (germline): SGHVS, FNYEAQ. Trimming removed 5 bases at V and 8 bases at J, with 16 bases between. CDR3 residues: CASSQLSENQQYF. In DNA form, the CDR3 reads TGTGCCAGCAGCCAACTATCGGAGAACCAGCAGTACTTC.

This chain links TRBV7-9 with TRBJ2-7; a possible D gene is TRBD1 (5 bases). V lost 4 bases and J lost 0, with 7 bases in between. The CDR3 has 13 residues. From germline, CDR1 is SEHNR and CDR2 FQNEAQ (reference sequence). CDR3 in DNA: TGTGCCAGCAGCTCAGGGAACTCCTACGAGCAGTACTTC. As protein: CASSSGNSYEQYF.

This rearrangement joins TRBV10-3 to TRBJ1-5; no clear D gene. The V gene's germline CDR1 is ENHRY and CDR2 SYGVKD. The CDR3 spans 14 residues. V was shortened by 2 bases and J by 3 bases, with 8 bases between the two germline ends. CDR3 bases: TGTGCCATCAGTGAGAACATTAACAATCAGCCCCAGCATTTT. Its translation: CAISENINNQPQHF.

This chain uses TRBV5-4 with TRBJ2-5; D remains unclear. Between the trimmed V and J ends, which lost 2 bases and 5 bases, there was a span of 16 bases. The V gene's germline CDR1 is SGHNT and CDR2 YYREEE (reference sequence). This CDR3 is 15 amino acids long. The CDR3 spells CASSLPSLIKETQYF. CDR3 coding DNA: TGTGCCAGCAGCTTACCTAGTTTGATCAAGGAGACCCAGTACTTC. The variable domain in full, completed from reference TRBV5-4 and TRBJ2-5, reads ETGVTQSPTHLIKTRGQQVTLRCSSQSGHNTVSWYQQALGQGPQFIFQYYREEENGRGNFPPRFSGLQFPNYSSELNVNALELDDSALYLCASSLPSLIKETQYFGPGTRLLVL.